This T cell receptor (beta chain) was profiled in a study of blood T cell repertoires in COVID-19. Study-level information: T cells, B-cell-depleted T cells, or PBMCs supplied cDNA or gDNA.

In the source study's methods: Amplified reference gene primers provided the basis for estimating nucleated cell counts. The assay was immunoSEQ multiplex PCR, and TCRdb's table has in-frame clones only and misses some. V and J calls and clone size are as listed in that table; D and trimming were resolved from the DNA. In the table there are 200,000 to 250,000 clones, roughly 80% of which are singletons. Per germline, CDR1 LNHNV and CDR2 YYDKDF (reference sequence). V lost 0 bases, J lost 5 bases, and 8 bases lay in between. The CDR3 spans 13 residues. Patients in Seattle were enrolled during active infection, then followed longitudinally.

This sequence originates from a woman of 80 years or more with COVID-19, enrolled during active disease. The sequenced sample was peripheral blood. The genes are TRBV15 and TRBJ2-7; D call uncertain. CDR3 sequence: CATSRDRSNEQYF. The CDR3 region has the DNA TGTGCCACCAGCAGAGATAGGAGTAACGAGCAGTACTTC.